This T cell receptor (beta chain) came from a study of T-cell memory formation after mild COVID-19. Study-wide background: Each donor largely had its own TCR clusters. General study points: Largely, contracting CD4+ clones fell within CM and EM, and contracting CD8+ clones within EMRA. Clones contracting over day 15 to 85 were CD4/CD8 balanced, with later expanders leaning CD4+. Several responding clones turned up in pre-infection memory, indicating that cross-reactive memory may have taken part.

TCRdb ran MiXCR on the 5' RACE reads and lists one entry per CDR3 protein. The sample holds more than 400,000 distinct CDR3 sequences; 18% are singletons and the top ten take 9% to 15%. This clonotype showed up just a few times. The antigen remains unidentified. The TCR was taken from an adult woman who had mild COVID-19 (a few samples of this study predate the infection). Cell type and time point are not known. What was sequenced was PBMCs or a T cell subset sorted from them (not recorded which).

The DNA for the CDR3 is TGTGCCTGGAGTTGGGGGTCTAAAGCCAAAAACATTCAGTACTTC. It codes for CAWSWGSKAKNIQYF. The chain joins TRBV30 to TRBJ2-4; the D call may be TRBD1 or TRBD2 (5 bases each). V was pared by 2 bases and J by 0 bases, with 11 bases between. Germline V lookup: CDR1 GTSNPN, CDR2 SVGIG (reference sequence). CDR3 length: 15 amino acids. The whole variable domain, remainder taken from reference TRBV30 and TRBJ2-4, is SQTIHQWPATLVQPVGSPLSLECTVEGTSNPNLYWYRQAAGRGLQLLFYSVGIGQISSEVPQNLSASRPQDRQFILSSKKLLLSDSGFYLCAWSWGSKAKNIQYFGAGTRLSVL.